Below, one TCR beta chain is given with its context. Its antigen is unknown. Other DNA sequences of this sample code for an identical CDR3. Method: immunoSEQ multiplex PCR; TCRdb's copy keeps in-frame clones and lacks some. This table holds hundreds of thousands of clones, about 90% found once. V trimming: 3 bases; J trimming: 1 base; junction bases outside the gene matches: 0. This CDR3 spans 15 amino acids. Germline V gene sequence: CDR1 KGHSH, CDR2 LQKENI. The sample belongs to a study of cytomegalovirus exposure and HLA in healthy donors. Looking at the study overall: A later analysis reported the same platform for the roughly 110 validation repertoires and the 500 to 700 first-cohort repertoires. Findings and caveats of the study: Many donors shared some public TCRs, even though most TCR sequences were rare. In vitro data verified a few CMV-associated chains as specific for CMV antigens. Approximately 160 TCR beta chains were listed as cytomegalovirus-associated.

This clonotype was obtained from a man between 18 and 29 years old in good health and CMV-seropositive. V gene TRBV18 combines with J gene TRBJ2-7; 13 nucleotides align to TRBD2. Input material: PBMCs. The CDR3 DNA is TGTGCCAGCTCACCGGGACTAGCGGGATCCTACGAGCAGTACTTC. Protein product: CASSPGLAGSYEQYF.